Shown below are 30 T cell receptor beta chains from a single sample sequenced in a study of immune evolution from preneoplasia to lung adenocarcinoma. Some clones are missing from TCRdb's copy, which holds only in-frame ones; the method was immunoSEQ multiplex PCR. The repertoire holds around 7,200 clones, with roughly 83% as singletons. The sequenced sample was FFPE minimally invasive lung adenocarcinoma tissue. Receptors originate from a person between 65 and 79 years old with lung adenocarcinoma.

V gene TRBV5-1 combines with J gene TRBJ1-4; D ambiguous. The CDR3 runs 13 residues. Germline V gives CDR1 SGHRS, CDR2 YFSETQ. Trimming stripped 3 bases from V and 5 bases from J, with 8 bases between. This chain's CDR3 is CASSSNLNEKLFF. CDR3 bases: TGCGCCAGCAGCTCGAACTTAAATGAAAAACTGTTTTTT.

This rearrangement joins TRBV5-4 to TRBJ1-1; perhaps TRBD1 as D (5 bases). Germline CDR1 and CDR2: SGHNT and YYREEE (reference sequence). This CDR3 is built from 15 residues. The germline V and J ends were trimmed by 2 bases and 4 bases, with 15 bases remaining between them. This CDR3 reads CASSLPGYGGTEAFF. The CDR3 nucleotides are TGTGCCAGCAGCTTACCAGGGTATGGCGGCACTGAAGCTTTCTTT.

This clone was counted once. The chain has TRBV11-2 and TRBJ2-2; 10 bases line up with TRBD1. Germline CDR1 and CDR2: SGHAT and FQNNGV. J was trimmed by 5 bases and V by 6 bases; bases with no gene match: 9. This CDR3 is 16 amino acids long. The CDR3 region has the DNA TGTGCCAGCAGTCAAGTCGGGACAGGGGAGACCGGGGAGCTGTTTTTT. This encodes CASSQVGTGETGELFF.

V gene TRBV11-2 combines with J gene TRBJ2-1; TRBD1 or TRBD2 may be the D gene (6 bases each). Trimming left V 5 bases short and J 5 bases short, with 22 bases between. CDR3 length equals 17 residues. Germline-derived CDR1 and CDR2 are SGHAT and FQNNGV. The CDR3 coding sequence is TGTGCCAGCAGCCCACATGGGGGGCTGGGTTGGGACAATGAGCAGTTCTTC. Its protein product is CASSPHGGLGWDNEQFF.

This clone was seen only a few times. The chain carries TRBV29-1 and TRBJ2-1; the D gene is possibly TRBD2 (5 bases). Between the trimmed V and J ends, which lost 4 bases and 0 bases, there was a span of 16 bases. The germline CDR1 and CDR2 sequences are SQVTM and ANQGSEA. This CDR3 is 16 amino acids long. For the CDR3, the DNA is TGCAGCGTTGTGGGTGCGGGCCAAGTCTCCTACAATGAGCAGTTCTTC. It encodes CSVVGAGQVSYNEQFF.

V gene TRBV9 combines with J gene TRBJ1-2; 9 bases fit TRBD1. The CDR3 sequence is 16 residues long. The germline CDR1 and CDR2 sequences are SGDLS and YYNGEE. Trimming cost V 0 bases and J 8 bases; bases outside gene matches: 11. CDR3 sequence: CASSVEFGGQGEGYTF. CDR3 in DNA: TGTGCCAGCAGCGTAGAATTTGGGGGACAGGGAGAAGGCTACACCTTC.

This chain joins TRBV18 and TRBJ1-1, with D uncertain. This CDR3 has 14 residues. Trimming removed 4 bases at V and 0 bases at J, with 9 bases between. The V gene's germline CDR1 is KGHSH and CDR2 LQKENI. CDR3 coding DNA: TGTGCCAGCTCACGGGCGGGCCTGAACACTGAAGCTTTCTTT. Translation: CASSRAGLNTEAFF.

The chain links TRBV18 to TRBJ2-5; maybe TRBD1 (5 bases). Per germline, CDR1 KGHSH and CDR2 LQKENI. The CDR3 has 13 amino acids. Trimming left V 1 base short and J 3 bases short, with 6 bases between. The CDR3 is CASSPLGEETQYF. In DNA, the CDR3 is TGTGCCAGCTCACCACTAGGGGAAGAGACCCAGTACTTC.

Note on this clone: A junction boundary mismatches the germline segment, possibly from a read error. The chain links TRBV6-1 to TRBJ2-3, with 11 bases aligning to TRBD2. The length of the CDR3 is 12 residues. Germline assignment: CDR1 MNHNS and CDR2 SASEGT. The CDR3: CASSEPGTSGDF. The CDR3 nucleotides are TGTGCCAGCAGTGAACCCGGGACTAGCGGTGATTTT.

The chain uses TRBV30 and TRBJ2-5, with D hard to call. CDR3 size: 15 residues. V dropped 0 bases and J dropped 4 bases, with 15 bases sitting between them. CDR1 and CDR2 (germline): GTSNPN, SVGIG (reference sequence). The CDR3 DNA reads as TGTGCCTGGAGTGTGGGCAGCTCCAAGAGAGAGACCCAGTACTTC. This codes for CAWSVGSSKRETQYF.

The V gene is TRBV18, the J gene TRBJ2-2; TRBD2 matches at 12 bases. CDR1 is KGHSH and CDR2 is LQKENI in the germline V gene. The CDR3 is made up of 15 amino acids. Trimming cost V 0 bases and J 8 bases; bases outside gene matches: 1. The CDR3 spells CASSPPTSGRGELFF. CDR3 bases: TGTGCCAGCTCACCACCGACTAGCGGGAGAGGGGAGCTGTTTTTT.

V and J are TRBV11-2 and TRBJ1-4; 9 nucleotides align to TRBD1. The CDR3 consists of 14 residues. Trimming cost V 3 bases and J 6 bases; bases outside gene matches: 2. CDR1 and CDR2 (germline): SGHAT, FQNNGV. The CDR3 bases are TGTGCCAGCAGCTTCGGGACAGGGCATGAAAAACTGTTTTTT. Translating it yields CASSFGTGHEKLFF.

This rearrangement joins TRBV29-1 to TRBJ2-3, with D perhaps TRBD2 (6 bases). V lost 5 bases and J 4 bases, leaving 10 bases between the germline ends. The CDR3 extends over 12 amino acids. Germline CDR1 is SQVTM and CDR2 is ANQGSEA. The CDR3 reads CSVSRGSDTQYF. CDR3 bases: TGCAGCGTTTCCCGGGGGTCAGATACGCAGTATTTT.

This clone has a single count. The CDR3 protein is CASSLTAWDYGYTF. The CDR3 DNA reads as TGTGCCAGCAGTTTAACGGCTTGGGACTATGGCTACACCTTC. V usage is TRBV28 and J usage is TRBJ1-2; D remains ambiguous. Trimming removed 2 bases at V and 3 bases at J, with 10 bases between. Germline V gene lookup returns CDR1 MDHEN and CDR2 SYDVKM. This CDR3 comprises 14 residues.

This sequence joins TRBV19 and TRBJ2-7; D perhaps matches TRBD1 (5 bases). Germline-derived CDR1 and CDR2 are LNHDA and SQIVND (reference sequence). CDR3 length equals 15 residues. V was cut by 5 bases and J by 0 bases, with 14 bases left in between. CDR3 sequence reads: CASSRGTGDSYEQYF. The CDR3 coding sequence is TGTGCCAGTAGTCGAGGCACAGGCGACTCCTACGAGCAGTACTTC.

This chain uses TRBV30 with TRBJ2-5; 10 bases map to TRBD1. CDR1 and CDR2 (germline): GTSNPN, SVGIG (reference sequence). Unmatched junction bases numbered 4, after V lost 4 bases and J lost 5 bases. This CDR3 contains 13 residues. The CDR3 nucleotides are TGTGCCTGGAAGAGGACAGGGGGTGAGACCCAGTACTTC. Translated: CAWKRTGGETQYF.

The chain has TRBV29-1 and TRBJ2-5; a possible D gene is TRBD1 (5 bases). Per germline, CDR1 SQVTM and CDR2 ANQGSEA. The length of the CDR3 is 13 residues. With 4 bases removed from V and 0 bases from J, the gap between germline ends came to 9 bases. In DNA, the CDR3 is TGCAGCGTTGCCGACAGATACCAAGAGACCCAGTACTTC. This translates into CSVADRYQETQYF.

This chain joins TRBV5-6 and TRBJ1-1; 9 nucleotides agree with TRBD1. This CDR3 contains 14 residues. The J segment lost 3 bases and the V segment lost 3 bases, leaving 3 bases of the junction unmatched. Looked up from germline, CDR1 is SGHDT and CDR2 is YYEEEE. Here the CDR3 reads CASSYRDRDTEAFF. CDR3 DNA: TGTGCCAGCAGCTACCGGGACAGGGACACTGAAGCTTTCTTT.

The chain employs TRBV7-3 and TRBJ2-5, with D perhaps given as TRBD1 or TRBD2 (6 bases each). This CDR3 is built from 15 residues. V was trimmed by 2 bases and J by 1 base, leaving 11 bases between them. Per the germline V gene, CDR1 is SGHTA and CDR2 is FQGTGA. The CDR3 DNA is TGTGCCAGCAGCTTATACGGGGGCAGCCAAGAGACCCAGTACTTC. Translating gives CASSLYGGSQETQYF.

CDR3 nucleotide sequence: TGTGCCAGTAGTGTGCAGGCCAGCCTTAACTATGGCTACACCTTC. Residues: CASSVQASLNYGYTF. This chain links TRBV19 with TRBJ1-2; D is ambiguous. Germline loops: CDR1 LNHDA, CDR2 SQIVND (reference sequence). The CDR3 extends over 15 amino acids. Between the trimmed V and J ends, which lost 5 bases and 1 base, there was a span of 14 bases.

The chain recombines TRBV6-5 with TRBJ1-6; D is ambiguous. Between the trimmed V and J ends, which lost 6 bases and 8 bases, there was a span of 11 bases. Germline CDR1 MNHEY, CDR2 SVGAGI. This CDR3 is built from 13 residues. The CDR3 here is CASSLGRDSPLHF. CDR3 nucleotides: TGTGCCAGCAGCCTGGGGAGGGATTCACCCCTCCACTTT.

This clone was detected only a few times. Other DNA sequences in this sample translate to the same CDR3. The V and J genes are TRBV5-1 and TRBJ2-7; 9 nucleotides align to TRBD1. Germline CDR1 is SGHRS and CDR2 is YFSETQ. There are 16 residues in the CDR3. Trimming took 4 bases from V and 4 from J; bases not matched to a gene: 12. Here the CDR3 reads CASSPSLGQGQYEQYF. DNA of the CDR3: TGCGCCAGCAGCCCCTCGCTGGGACAGGGTCAATACGAGCAGTACTTC.

This clone was seen only once. The chain is built from TRBV5-1 and TRBJ2-1; 8 bases line up with TRBD2. The CDR3 contains 15 residues. Germline CDR1 SGHRS, CDR2 YFSETQ. V lost 0 bases, J lost 8 bases, and 7 bases stayed unmatched. The CDR3 loop reads CASSLDPGGPYEQFF. CDR3 DNA: TGCGCCAGCAGCTTGGATCCGGGGGGGCCCTATGAGCAGTTCTTC.

This clone has only one observation. The gene calls are TRBV7-8 and TRBJ1-6, with 11 bases matching TRBD1. Germline CDR1 is SGHVS and CDR2 is FQNEAQ. V gave up 0 bases and J gave up 7 bases; unmatched junction bases: 2. This CDR3 has 16 amino acids. This CDR3 reads CASSLAGQGANSPLHF. The CDR3 nucleotides are TGTGCCAGCAGCTTAGCTGGACAGGGGGCGAATTCACCCCTCCACTTT.

The V and J genes are TRBV5-4 and TRBJ1-2; D gene unclear. Trimming cost V 0 bases and J 6 bases, with 15 bases left between them. The CDR3 contains 15 residues. The V gene's germline CDR1 is SGHNT and CDR2 YYREEE (reference sequence). CDR3 sequence reads: CASSLAQLSSNGYTF. The CDR3 bases are TGTGCCAGCAGCTTGGCCCAGCTCAGCTCGAATGGCTACACCTTC.

The rearrangement links TRBV28 to TRBJ1-5; D unresolved. The CDR3 extends over 12 amino acids. V lost 4 bases and J lost 7, with 8 bases in between. Germline CDR1 is MDHEN and CDR2 is SYDVKM. The DNA for the CDR3 is TGTGCCAGCAGTTCCCCCGGCCAGCCCCAGCATTTT. Its translation: CASSSPGQPQHF. The variable domain in full, completed from reference TRBV28 and TRBJ1-5, reads DVKVTQSSRYLVKRTGEKVFLECVQDMDHENMFWYRQDPGLGLRLIYFSYDVKMKEKGDIPEGYSVSREKKERFSLILESASTNQTSMYLCASSSPGQPQHFGDGTRLSIL.

This clone was recorded only once. The chain links TRBV4-1 to TRBJ1-5, with unresolved D. V was trimmed by 5 bases and J by 5 bases, leaving 13 bases between them. This CDR3 has 14 residues. Germline V CDR1 and CDR2: MGHRA, YSYEKL. The CDR3 DNA is TGCGCCAGCAGCTTCGCCGGGGTGGATCAGCCCCAGCATTTT. This sequence encodes CASSFAGVDQPQHF.

This chain's CDR3 is CASSLLIPGEAFF. The CDR3 nucleotides are TGTGCCAGCAGTTTATTGATCCCGGGGGAAGCTTTCTTT. The rearrangement joins TRBV27 to TRBJ1-1; no definite D call. The CDR3 totals 13 residues. Germline lookup yields CDR1 MNHEY and CDR2 SMNVEV (reference sequence). V was pared by 1 base and J by 8 bases, with 11 bases between.

The V call is TRBV9, the J call TRBJ1-5, with D possibly matching TRBD1 (5 bases). Trimming removed 3 bases at V and 3 bases at J, with 10 bases between. CDR3 length: 14 amino acids. Germline V gives CDR1 SGDLS, CDR2 YYNGEE. CDR3 DNA: TGTGCCAGCAGCGCCGGGACGGACAATCAGCCCCAGCATTTT. Its translation is CASSAGTDNQPQHF.

This chain connects TRBV13 to TRBJ2-7; 12 nucleotides align to TRBD2. Germline assignment: CDR1 PRHDT and CDR2 FYEKMQ (reference sequence). This CDR3 is built from 15 residues. The V and J ends lost 8 bases and 7 bases, in that order; junction bases with no gene match: 12. CDR3 bases: TGTGCCAGCCGCTACTGGACTAGCGGGACCTCAGAGCAGTACTTC. Protein product: CASRYWTSGTSEQYF.